The 24 T cell receptor beta chains presented below share a single source sample, sequenced in a study of T-cell memory formation after mild COVID-19. TCRdb fed the 5' RACE reads into MiXCR, producing one record per CDR3 protein. Of about 110,000 distinct CDR3 sequences in the sample, approximately 13% are singletons; the top ten hold around 26%. Source material: PBMCs or a T cell subset sorted from them (not recorded which). These receptors were taken from an adult woman who had mild COVID-19 (a few samples of this study predate the infection). Cell type and time point are not known.

The genes are TRBV2 and TRBJ2-3; D not resolved. The ends were cut back, 4 bases at V and 3 bases at J, with 8 bases in the middle. This CDR3 has 13 amino acids. Germline values: CDR1 SNHLY, CDR2 FYNNEI. In DNA form, the CDR3 reads TGTGCCAGCAGTGCTTTCCCGACAGATACGCAGTATTTT. Protein: CASSAFPTDTQYF.

The chain couples TRBV14 to TRBJ1-1, with D maybe TRBD1 (6 bases). Trimming removed 6 bases from V and 4 bases from J, with 9 bases in between. The CDR3 is 12 amino acids. Germline lookup yields CDR1 SGHDN and CDR2 FVKESK. This chain's CDR3 is CASSRTVTEAFF. The CDR3, as DNA: TGTGCCAGCAGTCGGACAGTCACTGAAGCTTTCTTT.

V is TRBV12-3 or TRBV12-4 and J is TRBJ2-2; maybe TRBD2 (6 bases). This CDR3 has 15 amino acids. Trimming shortened V by 5 bases and J by 1 base, and 11 bases separated the two germline ends. CDR3 amino acids: CASSPGTENTGELFF. CDR3 DNA sequence: TGTGCCAGCAGTCCCGGGACTGAGAACACCGGGGAGCTGTTTTTT.

For the CDR3, the DNA is TGCGCCAGCAGCAAAGAAACAGGGGATTTGGGCTACACCTTC. Amino acids: CASSKETGDLGYTF. The rearrangement uses TRBV5-1 and TRBJ1-2, with 7 positions matching TRBD1. The CDR3 has 14 amino acids. Looked up from germline, CDR1 is SGHRS and CDR2 is YFSETQ. The J segment lost 8 bases and the V segment lost 4 bases, leaving 11 bases of the junction unmatched.

This chain uses TRBV7-9 with TRBJ1-2; no firm D call. From germline, CDR1 is SEHNR and CDR2 FQNEAQ (reference sequence). Trimming pared 1 base from V and 0 bases from J, leaving 9 bases between. This CDR3 has 15 amino acids. The CDR3 region is CASSLVLVANYGYTF. As DNA, the CDR3 is TGTGCCAGCAGCTTAGTCTTGGTTGCTAACTATGGCTACACCTTC.

The chain carries TRBV11-2 and TRBJ2-3, with TRBD1 as a possible D gene (6 bases). The CDR3 has 18 amino acids. Germline V CDR1 and CDR2: SGHAT, FQNNGV. Trimming cost V 5 bases and J 0 bases, with 21 bases left between them. CDR3 nucleotide sequence: TGTGCCAGCAGCCTACCCGTCACAGGGATTTCTAGCACAGATACGCAGTATTTT. It codes for CASSLPVTGISSTDTQYF.

This clonotype was counted only a few times. The V call is TRBV11-2, the J call TRBJ2-2; 11 positions agree with TRBD1. The junction had 8 bases not matched to a gene; V was cut back by 5 bases and J by 6 bases. CDR1 and CDR2 from the germline V gene are SGHAT and FQNNGV. The CDR3 is made up of 16 amino acids. In DNA form, the CDR3 reads TGTGCCAGCAGCACCGGGACAGGGGGATCGTCCGGGGAGCTGTTTTTT. Translated, it gives CASSTGTGGSSGELFF.

Here the CDR3 reads CSVAISGSNTGELFF. CDR3 DNA sequence: TGCAGCGTTGCGATTAGCGGGTCGAACACCGGGGAGCTGTTTTTT. The chain combines TRBV29-1 with TRBJ2-2; 7 nucleotides match TRBD2. The CDR3 runs to 15 residues. Germline values: CDR1 SQVTM, CDR2 ANQGSEA. J lost 0 bases, V lost 4 bases, and 5 bases had no gene match.

There are a few counts of this clonotype. V gene TRBV13 combines with J gene TRBJ2-7, with D hard to call. The germline V gene encodes CDR1 PRHDT and CDR2 FYEKMQ (reference sequence). Trimming took off 3 bases at V and 2 bases at J, with 14 bases between the two ends. The CDR3 extends over 15 amino acids. CDR3 nucleotide sequence: TGTGCCAGCAGCTTTCATGGGGATCCTCCCTACGAGCAGTACTTC. Translation gives CASSFHGDPPYEQYF.

The chain has TRBV3-1 and TRBJ1-2; D perhaps matches TRBD1 (6 bases). CDR1 LGHDT and CDR2 YNNKEL come from the germline V gene (reference sequence). The CDR3 runs to 15 residues. Trimming took off 3 bases at V and 4 bases at J, with 15 bases between the two ends. The CDR3 nucleotides read TGTGCCAGCAGCCAGTCGGACAGAGTTCGCTATGGCTACACCTTC. This encodes CASSQSDRVRYGYTF.

The V call is TRBV13, the J call TRBJ2-7; D is unresolved. The length of the CDR3 is 14 residues. The germline CDR1 and CDR2 sequences are PRHDT and FYEKMQ (reference sequence). V was shortened by 4 bases and J by 2 bases, with 12 bases between the two germline ends. The CDR3 DNA follows: TGTGCCAGCAGCTCCGTAAAGGGCACCTACGAGCAGTACTTC. Protein: CASSSVKGTYEQYF.

This clonotype has more than one count but fewer than ten. Germline is not matched at one junction end, which may reflect a read error. The chain uses TRBV5-5 and TRBJ2-5; the D call may be TRBD1 or TRBD2 (5 bases each). Germline loops: CDR1 SGHKS, CDR2 YYEKEE (reference sequence). This CDR3 is built from 12 residues. The CDR3 is CASSRDARGVHF. The CDR3 DNA is TGTGCCAGCAGCCGGGACGCCCGGGGTGTTCACTTC.

This clonotype was recorded at least ten times. V usage is TRBV24-1 and J usage is TRBJ2-1; D not resolved. The V end lost 4 bases, the J end lost 10 bases, and 16 bases lay between the germline ends. Germline CDR1 reads KGHDR; CDR2 reads SFDVKD. The CDR3 sequence is 14 residues long. DNA of the CDR3: TGTGCCACCAGTGACGATAACCTTTTGCGGGAGCAGTTCTTC. Translated, it gives CATSDDNLLREQFF.

This clonotype was observed a few times. The genes are TRBV24-1 and TRBJ2-7, with 9 bases matching TRBD1. Germline values: CDR1 KGHDR, CDR2 SFDVKD. V trimming: 7 bases; J trimming: 6 bases; junction bases outside the gene matches: 9. The CDR3 extends over 14 amino acids. In DNA, the CDR3 is TGTGCCACCAGCACAGCCGGGACAGGGCTCGAGCAGTACTTC. Its translation is CATSTAGTGLEQYF.

The chain has TRBV13 and TRBJ1-2; D unclear. Trimming cost V 0 bases and J 4 bases, with 15 bases left between them. Germline V gene sequence: CDR1 PRHDT, CDR2 FYEKMQ (reference sequence). The CDR3 runs to 16 residues. This chain's CDR3 is CASSLGRGPPGYGYTF. The CDR3 DNA follows: TGTGCCAGCAGCTTAGGCCGAGGCCCCCCGGGCTATGGCTACACCTTC. The full variable domain, with the rest looked up from reference TRBV13 and TRBJ1-2, is AAGVIQSPRHLIKEKRETATLKCYPIPRHDTVYWYQQGPGQDPQFLISFYEKMQSDKGSIPDRFSAQQFSDYHSELNMSSLELGDSALYFCASSLGRGPPGYGYTFGSGTRLTVV.

This clonotype was seen a handful of times. The V gene is TRBV14, the J gene TRBJ2-7; the D call may be TRBD1 or TRBD2 (5 bases each). V gave up 6 bases and J gave up 1 base, with 19 bases separating them. Germline CDR1 SGHDN, CDR2 FVKESK. There are 16 residues in the CDR3. The chain's CDR3 is CASSPLEWGKSYEQYF. In DNA form, the CDR3 reads TGTGCCAGCAGTCCTCTGGAGTGGGGGAAATCCTACGAGCAGTACTTC. Full variable domain (remainder filled in from reference TRBV14 and TRBJ2-7): EAGVTQFPSHSVIEKGQTVTLRCDPISGHDNLYWYRRVMGKEIKFLLHFVKESKQDESGMPNNRFLAERTGGTYSTLKVQPAELEDSGVYFCASSPLEWGKSYEQYFGPGTRLTVT.

The sample holds one count of this clonotype. The chain employs TRBV20-1 and TRBJ1-1, with D hard to call. The CDR3 covers 12 residues. V was pared by 3 bases and J by 0 bases, with 5 bases between. CDR1 and CDR2 (germline): DFQATT, SNEGSKA (reference sequence). DNA for the CDR3: TGCAGTGCTAGGGAGTTGAACACTGAAGCTTTCTTT. It translates to CSARELNTEAFF.

In this sample, this clonotype turned up a few times. J is TRBJ2-1 and V is TRBV7-9; 8 nucleotides agree with TRBD1. V lost 5 bases, J lost 10 bases, and 4 bases stayed unmatched. This CDR3 is 12 amino acids long. CDR1 and CDR2 from the germline V gene are SEHNR and FQNEAQ (reference sequence). CDR3 sequence (DNA): TGTGCCAGCAGCGCAGGGGGCGCGGAGCAGTTCTTC. It is translated as CASSAGGAEQFF.

This clonotype was seen a handful of times. The chain links TRBV11-2 to TRBJ2-3; TRBD2 might be the D (5 bases). CDR1 SGHAT and CDR2 FQNNGV come from the germline V gene. The germline V and J ends were trimmed by 1 base and 4 bases, with 9 bases remaining between them. CDR3 length: 14 residues. This CDR3 reads CASSLVRVPDTQYF. The CDR3 DNA reads as TGTGCCAGCAGCTTAGTGCGGGTTCCAGATACGCAGTATTTT.

The V and J genes are TRBV29-1 and TRBJ2-7; D not resolved. V was trimmed by 0 bases and J by 3 bases, leaving 3 bases between them. This CDR3 is 11 amino acids long. Looked up from germline, CDR1 is SQVTM and CDR2 is ANQGSEA. The CDR3 DNA reads as TGCAGCGTTGAAGACAGCTACGAGCAGTACTTC. Its protein product is CSVEDSYEQYF.

This clonotype was seen a few times. The chain uses TRBV5-6 and TRBJ2-1, with 13 bases aligning to TRBD2. V lost 4 bases to trimming and J lost 8 bases; unmatched junction nucleotides: 6. The germline V gene encodes CDR1 SGHDT and CDR2 YYEEEE. The CDR3 has 15 residues. The CDR3 sequence is CASSAGLAGADEQFF. The CDR3 DNA follows: TGTGCCAGCAGCGCCGGACTAGCGGGGGCGGATGAGCAGTTCTTC.

The chain couples TRBV19 to TRBJ2-7; D is uncertain. V lost 3 bases and J lost 5, with 5 bases in between. Germline CDR1 and CDR2: LNHDA and SQIVND (reference sequence). This CDR3 spans 11 amino acids. The CDR3 reads CASSISDEQYF. The DNA of the CDR3 is TGTGCCAGTAGTATCAGCGACGAGCAGTACTTC.

V gene TRBV20-1 combines with J gene TRBJ2-3; D is perhaps TRBD2 (6 bases). The CDR3 loop spans 16 amino acids. V lost 5 bases and J lost 1, with 19 bases in between. Germline assignment: CDR1 DFQATT and CDR2 SNEGSKA (reference sequence). The CDR3: CSAVPSSSAGTDTQYF. CDR3 coding DNA: TGCAGTGCTGTCCCCTCTTCTAGCGCCGGCACAGATACGCAGTATTTT.

This clonotype has a count of ten or more. The chain combines TRBV7-9 with TRBJ2-7; 7 bases are shared with TRBD2. The J segment lost 5 bases and the V segment lost 2 bases, leaving 9 bases of the junction unmatched. CDR1 and CDR2 from the germline V gene are SEHNR and FQNEAQ (reference sequence). This CDR3 has 15 residues. CDR3 residues: CASSLIGGSADEQYF. The CDR3, as DNA: TGTGCCAGCAGCTTAATTGGCGGGAGTGCGGACGAGCAGTACTTC.